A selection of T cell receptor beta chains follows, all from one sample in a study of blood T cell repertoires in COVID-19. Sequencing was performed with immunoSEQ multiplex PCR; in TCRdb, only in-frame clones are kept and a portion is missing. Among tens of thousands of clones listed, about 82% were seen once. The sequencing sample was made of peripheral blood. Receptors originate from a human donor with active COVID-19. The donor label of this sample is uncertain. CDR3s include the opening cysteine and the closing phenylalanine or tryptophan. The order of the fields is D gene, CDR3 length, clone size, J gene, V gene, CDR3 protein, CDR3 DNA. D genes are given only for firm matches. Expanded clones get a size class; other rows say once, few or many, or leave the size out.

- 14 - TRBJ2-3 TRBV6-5 CASRRRGDADTQYF TGTGCCAGTCGTCGAAGGGGCGACGCAGATACGCAGTATTTT
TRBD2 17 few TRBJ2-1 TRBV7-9 CASSHTSVFRSYNEQFF TGTGCCAGCAGCCATACTAGCGTCTTTCGCTCCTACAATGAGCAGTTCTTC
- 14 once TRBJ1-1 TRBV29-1 CSVETGGAGTEAFF TGCAGCGTTGAAACTGGGGGGGCGGGCACTGAAGCTTTCTTT
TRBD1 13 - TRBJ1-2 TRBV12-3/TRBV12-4 CASSFRTGDDYTF TGTGCCAGCAGTTTCCGGACAGGGGACGACTACACCTTC
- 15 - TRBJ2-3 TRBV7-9 CASSSDARRADTQYF TGTGCCAGCAGCTCGGACGCCCGGAGGGCAGATACGCAGTATTTT
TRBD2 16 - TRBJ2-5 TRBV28 CASSSRASGREETQYF TGTGCCAGCAGTTCGAGGGCTAGCGGGAGAGAAGAGACCCAGTACTTC
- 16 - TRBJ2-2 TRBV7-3 CASSFSPSGSLGELFF TGTGCCAGCAGCTTCTCCCCCTCCGGGAGCCTCGGGGAGCTGTTTTTT
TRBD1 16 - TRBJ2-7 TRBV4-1 CASSHGPGQGAYEQYF TGCGCCAGCAGCCACGGACCGGGACAGGGTGCCTACGAGCAGTACTTC
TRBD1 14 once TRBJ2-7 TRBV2 CASHLQGAPYEQYF TGTGCCAGCCACCTACAGGGGGCTCCCTACGAGCAGTACTTC
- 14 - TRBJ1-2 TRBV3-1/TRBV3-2 CASSQISGVGGYTF TGTGCCAGCAGCCAAATATCAGGGGTTGGGGGCTACACCTTC
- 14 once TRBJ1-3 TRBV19 CASSIESSGNTIYF TGTGCCAGTAGTATAGAGAGCTCTGGAAACACCATATATTTT